Below, 15 T cell receptor beta chains from the same sample are listed, as sequenced in a study of shared clonotypes between healthy human individuals. Sequenced by immunoSEQ multiplex PCR; TCRdb stores in-frame clones only, minus some. The sample records a few million clones, 90% to 96% being singletons. Source material: naive CD4+ T cells sorted from blood. Subset given: CD45RA+ positively selected. The receptors here all came from a man younger than 35 in good health.

The rearrangement links TRBV5-1 to TRBJ2-1, with D perhaps given as TRBD1 or TRBD2 (5 bases each). The germline V gene encodes CDR1 SGHRS and CDR2 YFSETQ. CDR3 size: 17 residues. V lost 2 bases and J lost 5, with 20 bases in between. In nucleotides, the CDR3 is TGCGCCAGCAGCTTCTCCGGGACGGACTTCGGCAACAATGAGCAGTTCTTC. Its protein product is CASSFSGTDFGNNEQFF.

CDR3 nucleotide sequence: TGTGCCAGCAGCGGGTTGGTCGATAATTCACCCCTCCACTTT. Encoded protein: CASSGLVDNSPLHF. V is TRBV27 and J is TRBJ1-6; D not certain. The CDR3 is 14 amino acids. V was trimmed by 6 bases and J by 5 bases, leaving 11 bases between them. Germline values: CDR1 MNHEY, CDR2 SMNVEV (reference sequence).

The chain has TRBV5-1 and TRBJ1-6; D remains ambiguous. Germline lookup yields CDR1 SGHRS and CDR2 YFSETQ. The V end lost 0 bases, the J end lost 8 bases, and 9 bases lay between the germline ends. The CDR3 sequence is 14 residues long. The CDR3 DNA sequence: TGCGCCAGCAGCTTGGGGGTGGTTGATTCACCCCTCCACTTT. This sequence encodes CASSLGVVDSPLHF.

This rearrangement joins TRBV15 to TRBJ2-7; TRBD1 agrees at 7 bases. The V gene's germline CDR1 is LNHNV and CDR2 YYDKDF (reference sequence). This CDR3 has 17 residues. The ends lost 0 bases at V and 3 bases at J; junction bases unmatched: 11. The chain's CDR3 is CATSRDYGTEQFYEQYF. In DNA form, the CDR3 reads TGTGCCACCAGCAGAGATTACGGGACAGAGCAGTTCTACGAGCAGTACTTC.

The chain employs TRBV25-1 and TRBJ2-7; 12 bases map to TRBD2. The trim removed 4 bases at V and 8 bases at J, leaving 9 bases unmatched. This CDR3 spans 15 amino acids. Germline V gene data show CDR1 as MGHDK and CDR2 as SYGVNS. The CDR3 protein is CASSVGLAGTAQQYF. The CDR3 bases are TGTGCCAGCAGTGTAGGACTAGCGGGGACTGCGCAGCAGTACTTC.

The genes are TRBV30 and TRBJ2-2; D uncertain. The CDR3 consists of 12 residues. V was clipped by 3 bases and J by 14 bases, with 16 bases between them. From germline, CDR1 is GTSNPN and CDR2 SVGIG (reference sequence). CDR3 DNA sequence: TGTGCCTGGAGCGCCGTAGAGACCGGACTGTTTTTT. It is translated as CAWSAVETGLFF.

The chain employs TRBV28 and TRBJ1-2; D call uncertain. CDR1 and CDR2 (germline): MDHEN, SYDVKM. V shed 4 bases and J shed 4 bases, with 10 bases lying between them. This CDR3 is 13 amino acids long. The CDR3 sequence is CASSWSRSYGYTF. The CDR3 nucleotides read TGTGCCAGCAGTTGGTCCAGGAGCTATGGCTACACCTTC.

V usage is TRBV10-2 and J usage is TRBJ2-7; TRBD1 is a possible D gene (6 bases). V was pared by 5 bases and J by 3 bases, with 11 bases between. CDR3 length: 13 residues. CDR1 and CDR2 from the germline V gene are WSHSY and SAAADI. CDR3 residues: CASSTGLIYEQYF. In DNA, the CDR3 is TGCGCCAGCAGTACAGGGTTGATCTACGAGCAGTACTTC.

The J gene is TRBJ1-5, the V gene TRBV2; D gene ambiguous. V was cut by 4 bases and J by 6 bases, with 10 bases left in between. Germline CDR1 and CDR2: SNHLY and FYNNEI. The CDR3 runs 13 residues. CDR3 nucleotides: TGTGCCAGCAGTGTACAAACATTTCAGCCCCAGCATTTT. Translation: CASSVQTFQPQHF.

The chain links TRBV19 to TRBJ2-3, with D possibly being TRBD2 (6 bases). Trimming took 4 bases from V and 4 from J, leaving 18 bases between them. Germline CDR1 and CDR2: LNHDA and SQIVND (reference sequence). There are 16 residues in the CDR3. The CDR3 reads CASSSPGGVRADTQYF. The CDR3 DNA reads TGTGCCAGTAGTAGCCCCGGAGGGGTCCGGGCAGATACGCAGTATTTT.

The rearrangement joins TRBV27 to TRBJ1-1; TRBD1 matches at 12 bases. With 6 bases clipped from V and 7 bases from J, the junction kept 3 bases outside the gene matches. This CDR3 region has 13 residues. Germline CDR1 is MNHEY and CDR2 is SMNVEV (reference sequence). For the CDR3, the DNA is TGTGCCAGCAGACGGGACAGGGGGCTTGAAGCTTTCTTT. Protein: CASRRDRGLEAFF.

This clone was observed once. This sequence joins TRBV7-9 and TRBJ2-4, with D perhaps TRBD2 (6 bases). CDR1 and CDR2 from the germline V gene are SEHNR and FQNEAQ (reference sequence). V lost 0 bases and J 0 bases, leaving 6 bases between the germline ends. The CDR3 has 15 residues. The CDR3 DNA sequence: TGTGCCAGCAGCTTAGCCGGGGGAGCCAAAAACATTCAGTACTTC. Its protein is CASSLAGGAKNIQYF. Supplemented by reference TRBV7-9 and TRBJ2-4, the full variable domain reads DTGVSQNPRHKITKRGQNVTFRCDPISEHNRLYWYRQTLGQGPEFLTYFQNEAQLEKSRLLSDRFSAERPKGSFSTLEIQRTEQGDSAMYLCASSLAGGAKNIQYFGAGTRLSVL.

This clone is a singleton in its sample. The V and J genes are TRBV5-1 and TRBJ2-3; D may be TRBD2 (5 bases). The CDR3 has 14 residues. In germline, CDR1 is SGHRS, CDR2 YFSETQ. V lost 4 bases and J lost 6, with 15 bases in between. CDR3 loop: CASSPLPGSDTQYF. The CDR3 DNA reads as TGCGCCAGCAGCCCTCTCCCGGGGTCGGATACGCAGTATTTT.

This chain connects TRBV7-8 to TRBJ2-1; TRBD2 matches at 8 bases. Per germline, CDR1 SGHVS and CDR2 FQNEAQ. V lost 0 bases and J lost 6; bases outside the gene matches: 13. The CDR3 has 18 residues. The CDR3 nucleotides are TGTGCCAGCAGCTTAGCTCGGATAGCGGGACTCAGGAGCAATGAGCAGTTCTTC. The encoded protein is CASSLARIAGLRSNEQFF.

V usage is TRBV30 and J usage is TRBJ1-2; no clear D. This CDR3 contains 12 residues. Germline V gene lookup returns CDR1 GTSNPN and CDR2 SVGIG (reference sequence). The V end lost 5 bases, the J end lost 0 bases, and 7 bases lay between the germline ends. The CDR3 is CAWGLTNYGYTF. The CDR3, as DNA: TGTGCCTGGGGATTAACTAACTATGGCTACACCTTC.